These 5 T cell receptor beta chains share one sample of origin, sequenced in a study of human T cells and chemical hapten exposure. Time point indicated: healthy volunteer bleed at 2 weeks. Blood, whole and unfractionated, served as the source for total RNA extraction. TCRdb reprocessed the RACE reads with MiXCR, giving one entry per CDR3 protein. This sample has around 130,000 distinct CDR3 sequences, with around 8.3% found just once. Source material: whole blood. Source of these receptors: a male donor in good health. Some clones in this sample may be carry-over from other donors' samples.

The J gene is TRBJ2-2, the V gene TRBV6-5, with D perhaps matching TRBD1 or TRBD2 (5 bases each). Looked up from germline, CDR1 is MNHEY and CDR2 is SVGAGI. There are 14 residues in the CDR3. Trimming stripped 0 bases from V and 6 bases from J, with 8 bases between. CDR3 bases: TGTGCCAGCAGTTACTCGACAGCGGCCGGGGAGCTGTTTTTT. This encodes CASSYSTAAGELFF.

The sample holds many counts of this clonotype. The genes are TRBV5-6 and TRBJ2-5; 7 bases agree with TRBD1. This CDR3 is built from 14 residues. Trimming took 4 bases from V and 3 from J; bases not matched to a gene: 6. Per the germline V gene, CDR1 is SGHDT and CDR2 is YYEEEE. The CDR3 coding sequence is TGTGCCAGCAGCCCGGGACAGAGAGAAGAGACCCAGTACTTC. As protein: CASSPGQREETQYF.

Worth noting for this clonotype: A much larger clone sits a single nucleotide away, making a read error possible. V usage is TRBV7-9 and J usage is TRBJ1-5, with TRBD1 matching over 7 bases. CDR1 and CDR2 (germline): SEHNR, FQNEAQ (reference sequence). The CDR3 spans 14 residues. Here the CDR3 DNA reads TGTACCAGCAGCTTACCAGGGGGAGGCCAGCCCCAGCATTTT. It translates to CTSSLPGGGQPQHF. The full variable domain, rest sourced from reference TRBV7-9 and TRBJ1-5, is DTGVSQNPRHKITKRGQNVTFRCDPISEHNRLYWYRQTLGQGPEFLTYFQNEAQLEKSRLLSDRFSAERPKGSFSTLEIQRTEQGDSAMYLCTSSLPGGGQPQHFGDGTRLSIL.

The V call is TRBV7-6, the J call TRBJ2-2, with a tentative D call TRBD1 (6 bases). This CDR3 comprises 15 residues. The germline V and J ends were trimmed by 2 bases and 3 bases, with 10 bases remaining between them. CDR1 and CDR2 (germline): SGHVS, FNYEAQ. The CDR3: CASSLWGQDTGELFF. CDR3 coding DNA: TGTGCCAGCAGCTTATGGGGGCAGGACACCGGGGAGCTGTTTTTT.

This clonotype turned up a few times. This sequence joins TRBV5-5 and TRBJ1-5, with D unresolved. CDR3 length equals 15 residues. Trimming shortened V by 1 base and J by 0 bases, and 8 bases separated the two germline ends. Germline assignment: CDR1 SGHKS and CDR2 YYEKEE (reference sequence). The CDR3 protein is CASSLRFDSNQPQHF. CDR3 nucleotide sequence: TGTGCCAGCAGCTTGCGGTTCGATAGCAATCAGCCCCAGCATTTT. Filled out from reference TRBV5-5 and TRBJ1-5, the complete variable domain reads DAGVTQSPTHLIKTRGQQVTLRCSPISGHKSVSWYQQVLGQGPQFIFQYYEKEERGRGNFPDRFSARQFPNYSSELNVNALLLGDSALYLCASSLRFDSNQPQHFGDGTRLSIL.